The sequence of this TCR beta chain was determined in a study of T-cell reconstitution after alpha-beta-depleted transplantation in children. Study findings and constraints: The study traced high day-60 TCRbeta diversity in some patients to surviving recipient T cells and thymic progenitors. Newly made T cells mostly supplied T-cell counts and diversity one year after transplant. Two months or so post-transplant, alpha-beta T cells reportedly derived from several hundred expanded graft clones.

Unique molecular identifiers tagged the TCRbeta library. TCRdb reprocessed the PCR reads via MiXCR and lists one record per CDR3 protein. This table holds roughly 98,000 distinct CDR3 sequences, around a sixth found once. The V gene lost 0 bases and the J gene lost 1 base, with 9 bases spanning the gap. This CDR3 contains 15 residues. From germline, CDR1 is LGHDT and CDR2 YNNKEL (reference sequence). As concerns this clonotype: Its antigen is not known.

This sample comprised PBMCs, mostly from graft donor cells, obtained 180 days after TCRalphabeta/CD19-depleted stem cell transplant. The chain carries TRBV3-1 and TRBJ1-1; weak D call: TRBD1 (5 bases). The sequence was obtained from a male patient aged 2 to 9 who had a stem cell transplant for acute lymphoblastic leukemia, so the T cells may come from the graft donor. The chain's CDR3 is CASSQEAGWNTEAFF. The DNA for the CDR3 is TGTGCCAGCAGCCAAGAGGCAGGGTGGAACACTGAAGCTTTCTTT.